This TCR beta chain was retrieved from a study of blood T cells in healthy people across ages. Study results and limitations: Per million T cells, TCR beta diversity dropped roughly linearly as age increased.

Donors each provided 8 to 10 milliliters of peripheral blood. CDR1 and CDR2 (germline): ENHRY, SYGVKD. This CDR3 has 14 residues. This clonotype was detected a few times. Its cognate antigen is unknown. A single base separates this from a much larger clone, so it may be a read error. A second roughly 7 to 11 cycle PCR used barcoded and J-beta primers. MiXCR, run by TCRdb on the 5' RACE reads, gives a single entry per CDR3 protein. The data hold fewer than 750,000 distinct CDR3 sequences, with over 40% observed a single time. The chain combines TRBV10-3 with TRBJ2-3, with 8 bases aligning to TRBD1. Sequencing input: blood. This clonotype was sampled from a woman older than 75 in good health. CDR3 DNA: TGTGCCATCAGTGCGGGACAGGTTACAGATACGCGGTATTTT. Translated: CAISAGQVTDTRYF.